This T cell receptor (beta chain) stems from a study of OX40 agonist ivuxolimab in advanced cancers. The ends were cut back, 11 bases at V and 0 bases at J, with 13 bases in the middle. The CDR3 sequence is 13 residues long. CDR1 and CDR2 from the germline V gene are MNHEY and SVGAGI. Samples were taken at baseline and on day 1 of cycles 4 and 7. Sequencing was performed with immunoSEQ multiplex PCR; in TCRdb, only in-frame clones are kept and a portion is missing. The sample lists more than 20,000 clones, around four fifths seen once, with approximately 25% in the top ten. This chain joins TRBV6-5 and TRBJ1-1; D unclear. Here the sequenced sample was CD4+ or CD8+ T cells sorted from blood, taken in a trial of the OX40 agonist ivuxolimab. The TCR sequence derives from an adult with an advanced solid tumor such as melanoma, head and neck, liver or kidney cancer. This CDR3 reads CASKVGLNTEAFF. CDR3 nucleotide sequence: TGTGCCTCCAAGGTGGGTCTGAACACTGAAGCTTTCTTT.